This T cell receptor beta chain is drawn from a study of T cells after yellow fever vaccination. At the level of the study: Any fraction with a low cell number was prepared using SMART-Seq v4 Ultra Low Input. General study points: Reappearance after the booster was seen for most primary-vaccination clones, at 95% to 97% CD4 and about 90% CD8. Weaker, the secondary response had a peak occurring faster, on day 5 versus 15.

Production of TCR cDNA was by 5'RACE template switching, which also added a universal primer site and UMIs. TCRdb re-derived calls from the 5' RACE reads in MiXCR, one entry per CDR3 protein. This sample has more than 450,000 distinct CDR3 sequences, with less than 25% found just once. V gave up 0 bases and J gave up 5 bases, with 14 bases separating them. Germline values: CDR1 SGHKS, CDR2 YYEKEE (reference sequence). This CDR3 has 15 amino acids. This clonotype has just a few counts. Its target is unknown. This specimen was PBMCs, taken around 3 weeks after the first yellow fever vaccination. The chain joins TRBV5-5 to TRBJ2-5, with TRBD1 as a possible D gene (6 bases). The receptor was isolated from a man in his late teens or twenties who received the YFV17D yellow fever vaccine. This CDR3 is CASSLGAGDGETQYF. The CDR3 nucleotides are TGTGCCAGCAGCTTGGGGGCAGGGGACGGCGAGACCCAGTACTTC.